A selection of T cell receptor beta chains follows, all from one sample in a study of shared clonotypes between healthy human individuals. Profiled with immunoSEQ multiplex PCR; TCRdb holds only in-frame clones, not every one. The data show approximately 2,000,000 clones, roughly 93% seen once. The specimen sequenced was naive CD8+ T cells from PBMCs. All receptors come from a man aged 18 to 29 in good health. Some clones in this sample may be carry-over from other donors' samples. Both conserved end residues are part of each CDR3.

j_gene | v_gene | CDR3aa
TRBJ2-7 | TRBV27 | CASSWSQGASYEQYF
TRBJ2-1 | TRBV7-3 | CASSFLAGVADEQFF
TRBJ2-7 | TRBV5-4 | CASSYPGRNSYEQYF
TRBJ2-7 | TRBV27 | CASSPSARAFYEQYF
TRBJ1-1 | TRBV6-5 | CASGGSLNTEAFF
TRBJ2-7 | TRBV16 | CASSLRTRHEQYF
TRBJ2-1 | TRBV5-1 | CASSLPGLASPNEQFF
TRBJ2-3 | TRBV7-9 | CASSSPYSGDTQYF
TRBJ2-7 | TRBV7-9 | CASSIGGATTYEQYF
TRBJ2-7 | TRBV11-2 | CASSLGPARGLHLYEQYF
TRBJ2-1 | TRBV30 | CAWSRSRPGNEQFF
TRBJ2-2 | TRBV29-1 | CSAITDRGTGELFF
TRBJ1-4 | TRBV28 | CASSLGWISNEKLFF
TRBJ2-7 | TRBV4-2 | CASSQTTLTSGREYEQYF
TRBJ2-1 | TRBV30 | CAWSVKFGGRGDEQFF
TRBJ2-2 | TRBV28 | CASSLFLRDIANTGELFF
TRBJ2-1 | TRBV6-5 | CASSYLGTGNEQFF
TRBJ2-1 | TRBV5-1 | CASSLAAASGSEQFF
TRBJ2-5 | TRBV10-3 | CATMPGHAFLETQYF
TRBJ1-2 | TRBV10-3 | CAISMGTKDYGYTF
TRBJ2-5 | TRBV7-8 | CASSLAQGFGETQYF
TRBJ2-3 | TRBV15 | CATSRGASDTQYF
TRBJ2-1 | TRBV6-1 | CASSGGPYNEQFF
TRBJ1-2 | TRBV6-5 | CATLDRGVYGYTF
TRBJ2-6 | TRBV10-1 | CASSDGGANVLTF
TRBJ2-7 | TRBV27 | CASSLTRTSAEQYF
TRBJ1-2 | TRBV19 | CASSWGNGYGYTF
TRBJ2-7 | TRBV28 | CASSLVGGRQEGEQYF
TRBJ2-7 | TRBV29-1 | CSVESRDRASEQYF
TRBJ1-4 | TRBV4-2 | CASSQRTLDEKLFF
TRBJ2-1 | TRBV11-2 | CASSFQGDEQFF
TRBJ1-1 | TRBV6-5 | CASGYREGTEAFF
TRBJ2-3 | TRBV7-2 | CASSLEREGLGDTQYF
TRBJ1-1 | TRBV9 | CASSVGADNTEAFF
TRBJ2-5 | TRBV7-9 | CASSPGLPQETQYF
TRBJ2-7 | TRBV19 | CASSIGGTSGSYEQYF
TRBJ1-1 | TRBV13 | CASSSGTGNTEAFF
TRBJ2-7 | TRBV10-1 | CASSESGRPSQGNPYEQYF
TRBJ1-4 | TRBV30 | CAWSSPRAGNEKLFF
TRBJ2-7 | TRBV19 | CASTPGRNSYEQYF
TRBJ2-3 | TRBV4-1 | CASSQARRPEGDTQYF
TRBJ2-2 | TRBV15 | CATTPTRAGISNTGELFF
TRBJ2-2 | TRBV19 | CASIGFEANTGGELFF
TRBJ2-7 | TRBV27 | CASSLGTGYGEQYF
TRBJ2-2 | TRBV7-9 | CASSLSGGSGTGELFF
TRBJ2-4 | TRBV29-1 | CSVEDSRTGQNIQYF
TRBJ2-5 | TRBV11-3 | CASSPLDNQETQYF
TRBJ2-7 | TRBV9 | CASSYTDREYEQYF
TRBJ1-5 | TRBV28 | CASSLRASGQPQHF
TRBJ2-7 | TRBV7-2 | CASSFVGGSLYEQYF
TRBJ2-7 | TRBV18 | CASSPPGTDYEQYF
TRBJ2-7 | TRBV14 | CASSQGRGQTYEQYF
TRBJ1-1 | TRBV6-1 | CASSALGQGSYAFF
TRBJ1-5 | TRBV4-3 | CASSQDPGPVSNQPQHF
TRBJ2-7 | TRBV5-1 | CASSTGQGMTYEQYF
TRBJ1-2 | TRBV6-6 | CASNDRDRVYGYTF
TRBJ1-2 | TRBV29-1 | CSVAVTPGRANYGYTF